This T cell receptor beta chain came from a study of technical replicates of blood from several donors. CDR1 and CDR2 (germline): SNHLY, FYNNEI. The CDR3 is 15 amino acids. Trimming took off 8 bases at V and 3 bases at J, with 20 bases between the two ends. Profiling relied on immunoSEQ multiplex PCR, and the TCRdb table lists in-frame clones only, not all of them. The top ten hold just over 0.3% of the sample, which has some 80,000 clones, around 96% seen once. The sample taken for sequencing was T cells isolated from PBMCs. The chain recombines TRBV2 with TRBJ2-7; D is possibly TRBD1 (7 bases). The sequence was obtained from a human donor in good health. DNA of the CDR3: TGTGCCAGCGTGGAGGGGCAGGGGGTATTCTACGAGCAGTACTTC. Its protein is CASVEGQGVFYEQYF. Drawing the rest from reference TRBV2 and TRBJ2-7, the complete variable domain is EPEVTQTPSHQVTQMGQEVILRCVPISNHLYFYWYRQILGQKVEFLVSFYNNEISEKSEIFDDQFSVERPDGSNFTLKIRSTKLEDSAMYFCASVEGQGVFYEQYFGPGTRLTVT.